This T cell receptor (beta chain) was captured by sequencing in a study of blood T cell repertoires in COVID-19. Seattle's cohort entered during active infection and was followed longitudinally. Some clones are missing from TCRdb's copy, which holds only in-frame ones; the method was immunoSEQ multiplex PCR. The sample has about 170,000 clones, 84% seen once; the top ten hold about 14%. The TCR sequence derives from a woman in her seventies with COVID-19, enrolled during active disease. Sequencing used peripheral blood.

The chain's CDR3 is CASSTGLAGVAEQFF. The CDR3 bases are TGTGCCAGCAGTACAGGACTAGCGGGGGTCGCTGAGCAGTTCTTC. The chain combines TRBV2 with TRBJ2-1; TRBD2 matches at 13 bases. CDR3 size: 15 residues. Germline values: CDR1 SNHLY, CDR2 FYNNEI. J lost 9 bases, V lost 5 bases, and 7 bases had no gene match.